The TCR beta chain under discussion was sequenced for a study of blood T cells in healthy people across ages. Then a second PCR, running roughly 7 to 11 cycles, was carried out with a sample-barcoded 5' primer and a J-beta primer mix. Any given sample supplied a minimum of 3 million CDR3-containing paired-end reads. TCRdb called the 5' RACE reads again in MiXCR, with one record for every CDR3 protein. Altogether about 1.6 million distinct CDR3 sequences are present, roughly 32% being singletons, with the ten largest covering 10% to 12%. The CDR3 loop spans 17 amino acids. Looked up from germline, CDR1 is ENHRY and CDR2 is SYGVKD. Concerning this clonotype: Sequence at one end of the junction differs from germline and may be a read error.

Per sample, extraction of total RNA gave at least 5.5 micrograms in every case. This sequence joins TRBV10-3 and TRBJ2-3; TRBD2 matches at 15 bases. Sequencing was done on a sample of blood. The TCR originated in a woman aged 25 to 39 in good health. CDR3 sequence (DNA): TGTGCCATCAGCGGGACTAGCGGGGGGCCACCCCCAGACACGCAGTATTTT. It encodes CAISGTSGGPPPDTQYF.